This T cell receptor beta chain was captured by sequencing in a study of cytomegalovirus exposure and HLA in healthy donors. Across the study: As released early, the data held 70 million to 95 million unique TCRs from HLA-typed donors. General observations from the study: Follow-up analysis later connected one missense variant in DCLRE1C with trimming of TCR beta V- and J-genes. A previous analysis found most TCR beta V segments productive roughly 87% or roughly 30% of the time. Most TCR sequences showed up rarely, but some public TCRs showed up in many donors.

Only a few counts were recorded for this clone. Its antigen is currently unknown. PCR primers comprised 60 Vbeta and 13 Jbeta primers. Sequenced by immunoSEQ multiplex PCR; TCRdb stores in-frame clones only, minus some. The repertoire holds some 180,000 clones, around 74% seen once, with around 3% in the top ten. V was pared by 2 bases and J by 0 bases, with 9 bases of the junction left unmatched. This CDR3 has 17 amino acids. CDR1 LNHNV and CDR2 YYDKDF come from the germline V gene (reference sequence). The source is a male donor in good health and CMV-seronegative. The sequencing input was PBMCs. V gene TRBV15 combines with J gene TRBJ1-1, with TRBD1 matching over 7 bases. Here the CDR3 DNA reads TGTGCCACCAGCAGATCCGCAGGGGGGCCAATGAACACTGAAGCTTTCTTT. Amino acid sequence: CATSRSAGGPMNTEAFF.